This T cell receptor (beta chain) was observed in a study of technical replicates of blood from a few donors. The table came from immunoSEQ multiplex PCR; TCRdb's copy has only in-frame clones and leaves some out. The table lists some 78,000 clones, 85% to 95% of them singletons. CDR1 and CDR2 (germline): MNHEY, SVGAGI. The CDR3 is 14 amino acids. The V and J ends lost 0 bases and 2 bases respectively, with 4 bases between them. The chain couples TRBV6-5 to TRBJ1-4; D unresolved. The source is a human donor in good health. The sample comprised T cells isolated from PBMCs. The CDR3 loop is CASSYSRTNEKLFF. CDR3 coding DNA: TGTGCCAGCAGTTACTCGAGGACTAATGAAAAACTGTTTTTT.